These 9 T cell receptor beta chains were all obtained from the same sample, sequenced in a study of vaccination effects on CD4 cells after COVID-19. Following a 10-day culture, CD4+ T cells were purified. This person caught SARS-CoV-2 sometime from March to December 2020, and PCR testing confirmed the infection. Two-dose vaccination with either BNT162b2 or mRNA-1273 was given to the participants. Their specific antigens are unknown. Measured with immunoSEQ multiplex PCR; TCRdb has only the in-frame clones, and not every one. The data show 35,000 to 45,000 clones, just over 75% seen once. The specimen comprised CD4+ T cells from PBMCs cultured without peptide, sampled after COVID-19 vaccination. These receptors came from a human donor who had a prior SARS-CoV-2 infection.

The chain has TRBV24-1 and TRBJ1-1; TRBD1 matches 7 bases. Germline V gene data show CDR1 as KGHDR and CDR2 as SFDVKD. CDR3 size: 15 residues. Unmatched junction bases numbered 8, after V lost 2 bases and J lost 6 bases. In DNA form, the CDR3 reads TGTGCCACCAGTGATTCGGGACAGTCTGGGGCTGAAGCTTTCTTT. Translated, it gives CATSDSGQSGAEAFF.

V and J are TRBV7-6 and TRBJ2-3; D gene unclear. The germline V gene encodes CDR1 SGHVS and CDR2 FNYEAQ. Trimming cost V 1 base and J 1 base, with 18 bases left between them. The CDR3 runs to 18 residues. CDR3 protein: CASSLESRAAEGTDTQYF. CDR3 in DNA: TGTGCCAGCAGCTTAGAGTCCCGGGCAGCCGAAGGCACAGATACGCAGTATTTT.

This clone was counted between two and nine times. The chain is built from TRBV7-6 and TRBJ2-1; D not certain. V was trimmed by 0 bases and J by 4 bases, leaving 10 bases between them. CDR3 length equals 15 residues. Looked up from germline, CDR1 is SGHVS and CDR2 is FNYEAQ. The CDR3 loop reads CASSLALVTYNEQFF. As DNA, the CDR3 is TGTGCCAGCAGCTTAGCGCTCGTAACTTACAATGAGCAGTTCTTC.

J is TRBJ2-7 and V is TRBV3-1 (or the pseudogene TRBV3-2); D might be TRBD2 (5 bases). This CDR3 spans 13 amino acids. V shed 0 bases and J shed 12 bases, with 15 bases lying between them. Germline V gene data show CDR1 as LGHDT and CDR2 as YNNKEL (reference sequence). CDR3 amino acids: CASSQDLRARGYF. The CDR3 DNA follows: TGTGCCAGCAGCCAAGACCTGAGGGCCCGAGGGTACTTC.

This clone was counted a single time. The chain links TRBV4-2 to TRBJ2-3, with D perhaps matching TRBD1 (6 bases). The V gene's germline CDR1 is LGHNA and CDR2 YNFKEQ. This CDR3 contains 16 residues. Trimming removed 0 bases at V and 2 bases at J, with 12 bases between. Here the CDR3 DNA reads TGTGCCAGCAGCCAAGATGAATACAGGGACACAGATACGCAGTATTTT. Translation: CASSQDEYRDTDTQYF.

This rearrangement joins TRBV27 to TRBJ1-2; no clear D. The CDR3 is made up of 13 amino acids. V was pared by 3 bases and J by 2 bases, with 7 bases between. Germline loops: CDR1 MNHEY, CDR2 SMNVEV (reference sequence). The CDR3: CASSLRANYGYTF. The CDR3 region has the DNA TGTGCCAGCAGTTTGAGGGCCAACTATGGCTACACCTTC.

V gene TRBV5-1 combines with J gene TRBJ1-1; 9 bases agree with TRBD1. There are 16 residues in the CDR3. Germline assignment: CDR1 SGHRS and CDR2 YFSETQ. V gave up 6 bases and J gave up 1 base; unmatched junction bases: 10. CDR3: CASKLGQGRQNTEAFF. CDR3 coding DNA: TGCGCCAGCAAACTAGGACAGGGGCGACAGAACACTGAAGCTTTCTTT.

By frequency in the sample, this clone is medium-sized. V gene TRBV11-1 combines with J gene TRBJ2-3; TRBD2 is a possible D gene (5 bases). CDR1 and CDR2 (germline): SGHAT, FQDESV (reference sequence). There are 15 residues in the CDR3. V lost 7 bases and J 1 base, leaving 15 bases between the germline ends. The CDR3 DNA follows: TGTGCCAGCACACGTCAGGTGGGAGGCACAGATACGCAGTATTTT. This sequence encodes CASTRQVGGTDTQYF.

This chain uses TRBV2 with TRBJ1-6; D remains ambiguous. The germline CDR1 and CDR2 sequences are SNHLY and FYNNEI. V was cut by 6 bases and J by 0 bases, with 6 bases left in between. The CDR3 has 14 residues. DNA for the CDR3: TGTGCCAGCAGCGCGGTCTCCTATAATTCACCCCTCCACTTT. Translation: CASSAVSYNSPLHF.